This TCR beta chain was captured by sequencing in a study of blood T cells in healthy people across ages. This clonotype was picked up a small number of times. The second PCR ran about 6 to 11 cycles with a sample-barcoded 5' primer and J-beta primers. TCRdb re-derived calls from the 5' RACE reads in MiXCR, one entry per CDR3 protein. The sample carries roughly 1,100,000 distinct CDR3 sequences, 25% recorded once. The extraction recovered at least 6 micrograms of total RNA per sample. V was pared by 5 bases and J by 9 bases, with 15 bases between. The CDR3 spans 13 residues. These data were likewise used in another study, on T cells of mothers and their children. As reported in that work: Evidence of persistent microchimeric T cell clones was absent.

Sequencing was performed on blood. The sequence came from a girl aged 2 to 9 in good health. The J gene is TRBJ2-3, the V gene TRBV12-3 or TRBV12-4; D is unclear. The CDR3 spells CASSVNFDGTQYF. CDR3 nucleotide sequence: TGTGCCAGCAGTGTAAACTTCGACGGAACGCAGTATTTT.